What follows is one TCR beta chain and its context. The antigen remains unidentified. This entry comes from a study of vaccination and CD4 T cells after COVID-19. Across the study: Stimuli were overlapping spike peptide pools of SARS-CoV-2 and three common cold coronaviruses (HCoV-NL63, HCoV-OC43, HCoV-229E). Study-level findings and limits: Spike mono-reactivity was the property of 304 of 307 vaccine-specific clones in convalescent patients.

The CDR3 runs 13 residues. In germline, CDR1 is LNHDA, CDR2 SQIVND (reference sequence). V lost 9 bases, J lost 2 bases, and 12 bases lay in between. Treatment meaning: approximately nine-day PBMC culture with coronavirus spike peptide pools or control peptides (ViraFEST assay). An Oncomine TCR Beta short-read assay was used to sequence the DNA from cultured CD4+ T cells. The template was genomic DNA from cultured CD4+ T cells. TCRdb passed the PCR reads through MiXCR, listing each CDR3 protein once. Found here are approximately 22,000 distinct CDR3 sequences, approximately 48% of them singletons; the top ten hold 5% to 6.5%.

The TCR was taken from a human donor who had recovered from COVID-19. The V and J genes are TRBV19 and TRBJ2-3; the D is unclear. Material for sequencing was CD4+ T cells from blood, cultured in vitro. The CDR3 spells CASAATHTDTQYF. CDR3 nucleotides: TGTGCCAGCGCAGCTACCCACACAGATACGCAGTATTTT. Complete variable domain (other parts from reference TRBV19 and TRBJ2-3): DGGITQSPKYLFRKEGQNVTLSCEQNLNHDAMYWYRQDPGQGLRLIYYSQIVNDFQKGDIAEGYSVSREKKESFPLTVTSAQKNPTAFYLCASAATHTDTQYFGPGTRLTVL.